This paragraph covers one T cell receptor (beta chain) sequence. Its antigen is currently unknown. The junction and the germline gene differ at one end; a read error may be behind it. Amplification of TCR beta CDR3 regions used RNA transcripts. Second-round multiplex PCR followed a first-round RT-PCR using HTBI primers. From the multiplex PCR reads, TCRdb called clonotypes with MiXCR, one entry per CDR3 protein. The data show hundreds of thousands of distinct CDR3 sequences, with approximately 39% seen just once and more than 2.5% held by the top ten. Other autoimmune disease, uncontrolled infection, pregnancy and lactation led to exclusion. A volume of 10 ml of fresh peripheral blood supplied the PBMCs. This entry belongs to a study of Graves' ophthalmopathy and Graves' hyperthyroidism. Study observations and caveats: Using 13 signatures, a model distinguished ophthalmopathy from stable hyperthyroidism, reaching just under 90% sensitivity and approximately 84% specificity. Clonotypes were expanded in thyroid at above 0.001 frequency, and most also appeared in blood.

Germline V gene data show CDR1 as SGHAT and CDR2 as FQDESV (reference sequence). The length of the CDR3 is 13 residues. This TCR was recovered from an adult man with Graves' ophthalmopathy. Sequenced material: peripheral blood. The chain carries TRBV11-1 and TRBJ2-7; 7 bases map to TRBD2. CDR3 loop: CVSNRRGTYEQYF. The CDR3 DNA reads as TGTGTCAGCAACCGGCGGGGGACCTACGAGCAGTACTTC. Together with reference TRBV11-1 and TRBJ2-7, the CDR3 gives the full variable domain: EAEVAQSPRYKITEKSQAVAFWCDPISGHATLYWYRQILGQGPELLVQFQDESVVDDSQLPKDRFSAERLKGVDSTLKIQPAELGDSAMYLCVSNRRGTYEQYFGPGTRLTVT.